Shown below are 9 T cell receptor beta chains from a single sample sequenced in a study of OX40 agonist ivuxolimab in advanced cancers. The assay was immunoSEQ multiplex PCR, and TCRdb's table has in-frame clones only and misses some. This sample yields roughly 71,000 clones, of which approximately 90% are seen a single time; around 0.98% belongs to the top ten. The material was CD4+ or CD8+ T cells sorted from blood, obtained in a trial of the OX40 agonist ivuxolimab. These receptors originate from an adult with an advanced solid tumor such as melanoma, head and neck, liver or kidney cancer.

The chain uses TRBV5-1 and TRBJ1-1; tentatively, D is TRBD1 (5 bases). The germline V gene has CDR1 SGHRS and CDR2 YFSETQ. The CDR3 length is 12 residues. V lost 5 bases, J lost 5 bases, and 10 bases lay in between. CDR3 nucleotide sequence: TGCGCCAGCAGTTGGGGGGGAACTGAAGCTTTCTTT. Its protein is CASSWGGTEAFF.

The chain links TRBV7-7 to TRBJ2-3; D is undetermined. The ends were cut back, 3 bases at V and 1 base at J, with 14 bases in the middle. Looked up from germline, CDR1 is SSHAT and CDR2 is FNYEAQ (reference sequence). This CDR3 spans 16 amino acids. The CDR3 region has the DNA TGTGCCAGCAGCTTTGGGTTTGCAGTGGGCACAGATACGCAGTATTTT. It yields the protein CASSFGFAVGTDTQYF.

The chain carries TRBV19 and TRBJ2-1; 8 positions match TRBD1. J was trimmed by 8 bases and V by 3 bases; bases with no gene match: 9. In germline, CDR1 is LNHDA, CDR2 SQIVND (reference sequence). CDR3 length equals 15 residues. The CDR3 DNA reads TGTGCCAGTAGTATCGACAGGGGCCGCGGGTATGAGCAGTTCTTC. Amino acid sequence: CASSIDRGRGYEQFF. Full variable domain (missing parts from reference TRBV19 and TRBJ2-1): DGGITQSPKYLFRKEGQNVTLSCEQNLNHDAMYWYRQDPGQGLRLIYYSQIVNDFQKGDIAEGYSVSREKKESFPLTVTSAQKNPTAFYLCASSIDRGRGYEQFFGPGTRLTVL.

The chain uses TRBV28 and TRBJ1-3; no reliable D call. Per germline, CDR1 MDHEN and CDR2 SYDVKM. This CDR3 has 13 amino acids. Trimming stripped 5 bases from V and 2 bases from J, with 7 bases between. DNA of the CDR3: TGTGCCAGCAGTCCGGGCCCTGGAAACACCATATATTTT. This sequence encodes CASSPGPGNTIYF.

As DNA, the CDR3 is TGTGCCAGCAGTATCCTACTAGGTGCCCCGAGGGGCTACACCTTC. Its translation: CASSILLGAPRGYTF. The chain joins TRBV2 to TRBJ1-2; D remains ambiguous. Germline loops: CDR1 SNHLY, CDR2 FYNNEI. The V and J ends lost 5 bases and 8 bases respectively, with 21 bases between them. The CDR3 covers 15 residues.

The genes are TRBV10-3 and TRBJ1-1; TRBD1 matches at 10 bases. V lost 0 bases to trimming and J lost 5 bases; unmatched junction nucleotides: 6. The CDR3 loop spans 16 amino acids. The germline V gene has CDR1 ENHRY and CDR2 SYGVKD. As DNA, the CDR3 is TGTGCCATCAGTGAGTCTTGGACAGGGGGAACGACTGAAGCTTTCTTT. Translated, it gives CAISESWTGGTTEAFF.

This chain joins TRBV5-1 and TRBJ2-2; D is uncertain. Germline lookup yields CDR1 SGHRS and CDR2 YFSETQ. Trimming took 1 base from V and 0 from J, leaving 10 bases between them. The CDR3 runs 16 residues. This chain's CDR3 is CASSLNLGSNTGELFF. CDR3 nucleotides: TGCGCCAGCAGCTTGAATCTGGGCTCGAACACCGGGGAGCTGTTTTTT.

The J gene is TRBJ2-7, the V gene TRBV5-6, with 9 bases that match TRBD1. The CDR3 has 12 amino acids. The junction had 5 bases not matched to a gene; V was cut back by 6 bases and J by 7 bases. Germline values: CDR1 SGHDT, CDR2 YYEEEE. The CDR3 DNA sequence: TGTGCCAGCACGTACAGGGGGCGGGAGCAGTACTTC. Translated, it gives CASTYRGREQYF.

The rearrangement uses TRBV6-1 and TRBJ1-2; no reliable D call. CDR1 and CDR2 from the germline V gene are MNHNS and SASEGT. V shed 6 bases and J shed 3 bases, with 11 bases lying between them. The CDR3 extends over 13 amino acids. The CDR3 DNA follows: TGTGCCAGCAGCCCGGACGGGTACTATGGCTACACCTTC. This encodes CASSPDGYYGYTF.